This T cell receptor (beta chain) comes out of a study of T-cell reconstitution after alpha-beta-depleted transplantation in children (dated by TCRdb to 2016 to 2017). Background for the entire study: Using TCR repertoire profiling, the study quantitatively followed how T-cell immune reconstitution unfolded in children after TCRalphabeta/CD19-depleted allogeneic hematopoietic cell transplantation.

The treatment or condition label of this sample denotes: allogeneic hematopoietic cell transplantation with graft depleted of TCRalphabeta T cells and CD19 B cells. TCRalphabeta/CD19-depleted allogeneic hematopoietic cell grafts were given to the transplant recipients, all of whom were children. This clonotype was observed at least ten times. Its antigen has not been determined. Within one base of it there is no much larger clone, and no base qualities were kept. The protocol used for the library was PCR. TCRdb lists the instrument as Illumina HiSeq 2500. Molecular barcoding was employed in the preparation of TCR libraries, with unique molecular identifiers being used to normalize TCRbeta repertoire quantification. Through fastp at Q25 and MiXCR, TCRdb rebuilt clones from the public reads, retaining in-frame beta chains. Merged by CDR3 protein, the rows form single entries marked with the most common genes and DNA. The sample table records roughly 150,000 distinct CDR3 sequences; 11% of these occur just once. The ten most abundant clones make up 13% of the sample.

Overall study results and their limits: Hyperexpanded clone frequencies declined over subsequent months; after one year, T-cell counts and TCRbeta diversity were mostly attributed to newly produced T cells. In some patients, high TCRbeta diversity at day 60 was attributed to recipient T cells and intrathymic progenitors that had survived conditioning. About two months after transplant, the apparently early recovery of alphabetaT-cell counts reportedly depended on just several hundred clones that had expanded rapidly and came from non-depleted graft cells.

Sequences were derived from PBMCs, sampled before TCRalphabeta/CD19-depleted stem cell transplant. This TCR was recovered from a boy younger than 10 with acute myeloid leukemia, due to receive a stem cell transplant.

The DNA sequence is TGTGCCAGCAGTGAATCGAACACTGAAGCTTTCTTT. Its coded protein is CASSESNTEAFF. The rearrangement joined TRBV25-1 to TRBJ1-1, with the D segment identity uncertain. CDR1 and CDR2 are read off the germline V gene as MGHDK and SYGVNS. From the cysteine through the phenylalanine, the CDR3 covers 12 amino acids. Kept here is only the CDR3 DNA, which spans 36 bases and is read in frame from base 1. V was cut back by 1 base and J by 1 base, leaving a gap of 1 base between them.